These T cell receptor beta chains were read from a single sample in a study of cytomegalovirus exposure and HLA in healthy donors. Method: immunoSEQ multiplex PCR; TCRdb's copy keeps in-frame clones and lacks some. The sample has 100,000 to 150,000 clones; roughly 83% are singletons. The sequencing sample was made of PBMCs. The source is a man aged 35 to 55 in good health and CMV-seronegative. Both conserved end residues are part of each CDR3. Fields, in order: CDR3 DNA, CDR3 protein, V gene, clone size, J gene, D gene. D genes are given only for firm matches. The size of a clone is reported for some rows only, either as once, few or many, or as a class for expanded clones.

CDR3nt: TGCAGCGTTGAATACCTAGCGGGACACACCGGGGAGCTGTTTTTT
CDR3aa: CSVEYLAGHTGELFF
v_gene: TRBV29-1
abundance: -
j_gene: TRBJ2-2
d_gene: TRBD2

CDR3nt: TGTGCCAGCAGCTTAAACGCGCCCCAAGCGTCAACAGATACGCAGTATTTT
CDR3aa: CASSLNAPQASTDTQYF
v_gene: TRBV7-2
abundance: -
j_gene: TRBJ2-3
d_gene: -

CDR3nt: TGTGCCAGCAGCGCTGGGACTAGCGGGAGGGTTGCTGAGCAGTTCTTC
CDR3aa: CASSAGTSGRVAEQFF
v_gene: TRBV11-3
abundance: -
j_gene: TRBJ2-1
d_gene: TRBD2

CDR3nt: TGTGCCAGTAGTAGCTTCGGGACAGCCTATGGCTACACCTTC
CDR3aa: CASSSFGTAYGYTF
v_gene: TRBV19
abundance: -
j_gene: TRBJ1-2
d_gene: TRBD1

CDR3nt: TGTGCCAGCAGTCGACAGGGGAACTATGGCTACACCTTC
CDR3aa: CASSRQGNYGYTF
v_gene: TRBV27
abundance: -
j_gene: TRBJ1-2
d_gene: TRBD1

CDR3nt: TGTGCCAGCAGGCGGATCCTACATGATGGGCAGTATTTT
CDR3aa: CASRRILHDGQYF
v_gene: TRBV2
abundance: -
j_gene: TRBJ2-3
d_gene: -

CDR3nt: TGTGCCAGCAGCTTAAACCCGGCAGGGGCAAACGAGCAGTACTTC
CDR3aa: CASSLNPAGANEQYF
v_gene: TRBV11-3
abundance: -
j_gene: TRBJ2-7
d_gene: -

CDR3nt: TGTGCCAGCAGCTCAACTCCCGGGACTAGCGGTTCTCCCTCCTACGAGCAGTACTTC
CDR3aa: CASSSTPGTSGSPSYEQYF
v_gene: TRBV5-4
abundance: -
j_gene: TRBJ2-7
d_gene: TRBD2

CDR3nt: TGTGCCTGGGGGGGGACAGGGAGGTCCTACAATGAGCAGTTCTTC
CDR3aa: CAWGGTGRSYNEQFF
v_gene: TRBV30
abundance: -
j_gene: TRBJ2-1
d_gene: TRBD1

CDR3nt: TGTGCCTGGCTTCTGGACAGCTACGAGCAGTACTTC
CDR3aa: CAWLLDSYEQYF
v_gene: TRBV2
abundance: few
j_gene: TRBJ2-7
d_gene: -

CDR3nt: TGTGCCAGCAGCGACGACAGTACCTACGAGCAGTACTTC
CDR3aa: CASSDDSTYEQYF
v_gene: TRBV7-9
abundance: -
j_gene: TRBJ2-7
d_gene: -

CDR3nt: TGTGCCAGCAGCTTGGCGCGGGGCCGAACGTGGGAGCAGTTCTTC
CDR3aa: CASSLARGRTWEQFF
v_gene: TRBV5-6
abundance: -
j_gene: TRBJ2-1
d_gene: -

CDR3nt: TGTGCCTGGAGCCCTGGGGGGTCTGGAAACACCATATATTTT
CDR3aa: CAWSPGGSGNTIYF
v_gene: TRBV30
abundance: -
j_gene: TRBJ1-3
d_gene: -

CDR3nt: TGTGCCAGCAGTGAGAGGACCCCGGGACTAGCGGGAGTCACCGATACGCAGTATTTT
CDR3aa: CASSERTPGLAGVTDTQYF
v_gene: TRBV6-1
abundance: -
j_gene: TRBJ2-3
d_gene: TRBD2

CDR3nt: TGTGCCAGCGGGCTCGGGGGGGTCCTTAATGAAAAACTGTTTTTT
CDR3aa: CASGLGGVLNEKLFF
v_gene: TRBV28
abundance: -
j_gene: TRBJ1-4
d_gene: -

CDR3nt: TGTGCCAGCAGCCAACAGGGCTACGAGCAGTACTTC
CDR3aa: CASSQQGYEQYF
v_gene: TRBV7-9
abundance: -
j_gene: TRBJ2-7
d_gene: -

CDR3nt: TGTGCCAGCAGCCTGGCCGGGACTAGCGGGAGTTGGCAGTACTTC
CDR3aa: CASSLAGTSGSWQYF
v_gene: TRBV4-2
abundance: once
j_gene: TRBJ2-7
d_gene: TRBD2

CDR3nt: TGTGCCAGCAGTTTAATGGCACGGGGGGCCTACGAGCAGTACTTC
CDR3aa: CASSLMARGAYEQYF
v_gene: TRBV27
abundance: -
j_gene: TRBJ2-7
d_gene: TRBD2

CDR3nt: TGCGCCAGCATCGGAGTAGAGGATACGCAGTATTTT
CDR3aa: CASIGVEDTQYF
v_gene: TRBV5-1
abundance: -
j_gene: TRBJ2-3
d_gene: -

CDR3nt: TGCGCCAGCAGCTTGGTCGGGGTTGGAATGAACACTGAAGCTTTCTTT
CDR3aa: CASSLVGVGMNTEAFF
v_gene: TRBV5-1
abundance: -
j_gene: TRBJ1-1
d_gene: -

CDR3nt: TGCGCCAGCAGCCAAGAGGGACTAGCGGAGTACCAAGAGACCCAGTACTTC
CDR3aa: CASSQEGLAEYQETQYF
v_gene: TRBV4-3
abundance: once
j_gene: TRBJ2-5
d_gene: TRBD2

CDR3nt: TGTGCCAGTAGTTCGTTGGTAGGGGGCAATCAGCCCCAGCATTTT
CDR3aa: CASSSLVGGNQPQHF
v_gene: TRBV19
abundance: -
j_gene: TRBJ1-5
d_gene: -

CDR3nt: TGTGCCAGTCAAGGGGTAATCGGGGAGCTGTTTTTT
CDR3aa: CASQGVIGELFF
v_gene: TRBV28
abundance: -
j_gene: TRBJ2-2
d_gene: -

CDR3nt: TGTGCCACCAGCAGAGACAGGGGAACAGATACGCAGTATTTT
CDR3aa: CATSRDRGTDTQYF
v_gene: TRBV15
abundance: -
j_gene: TRBJ2-3
d_gene: -

CDR3nt: TGTGCCAGCAGCTCCCAGCGGGGGGCGAATGAGCAGTTCTTC
CDR3aa: CASSSQRGANEQFF
v_gene: TRBV5-4
abundance: -
j_gene: TRBJ2-1
d_gene: TRBD2

CDR3nt: TGTGCCAGCAGCCTAGACCTGGGCAGCTACGAGCAGTACTTC
CDR3aa: CASSLDLGSYEQYF
v_gene: TRBV14
abundance: -
j_gene: TRBJ2-7
d_gene: -

CDR3nt: TGTGCCAGCAGCTCCGCCGACAGGGGGCTCTCCTACGAGCAGTACTTC
CDR3aa: CASSSADRGLSYEQYF
v_gene: TRBV7-9
abundance: -
j_gene: TRBJ2-7
d_gene: TRBD1

CDR3nt: TGTGCCACCATTTGGACTAGCGGCACAGATACGCAGTATTTT
CDR3aa: CATIWTSGTDTQYF
v_gene: TRBV2
abundance: -
j_gene: TRBJ2-3
d_gene: TRBD2

CDR3nt: TGTGCCAGCAGACAGACAGGGGAGGGGAAAGAGACCCAGTACTTC
CDR3aa: CASRQTGEGKETQYF
v_gene: TRBV6-6
abundance: once
j_gene: TRBJ2-5
d_gene: -

CDR3nt: TGCGCCAGCACCGGACAGGGAATGGTTGAAGCTTTCTTT
CDR3aa: CASTGQGMVEAFF
v_gene: TRBV5-1
abundance: -
j_gene: TRBJ1-1
d_gene: TRBD1

CDR3nt: TGCGCCAGCAGCCAAGATCTAGCGGGGGGTTCCTACGAGCAGTACTTC
CDR3aa: CASSQDLAGGSYEQYF
v_gene: TRBV4-3
abundance: -
j_gene: TRBJ2-7
d_gene: TRBD2

CDR3nt: TGCGCCAGCAGCCCGGGAGAGCGGGGGGTGACGGATACGCAGTATTTT
CDR3aa: CASSPGERGVTDTQYF
v_gene: TRBV5-1
abundance: -
j_gene: TRBJ2-3
d_gene: TRBD2

CDR3nt: TGTGCCACCAGCAGAAACCTCGGGACTGGCTCCTACGAGCAGTACTTC
CDR3aa: CATSRNLGTGSYEQYF
v_gene: TRBV15
abundance: -
j_gene: TRBJ2-7
d_gene: -

CDR3nt: TGTGCCAGCACCCCGACAGGGGCCAAAAACATTCAGTACTTC
CDR3aa: CASTPTGAKNIQYF
v_gene: TRBV2
abundance: -
j_gene: TRBJ2-4
d_gene: TRBD1

CDR3nt: TGTGCCAGCAGCTTATACCCTAGCGGGAGTGAGACCCAGTACTTC
CDR3aa: CASSLYPSGSETQYF
v_gene: TRBV7-8
abundance: -
j_gene: TRBJ2-5
d_gene: TRBD2

CDR3nt: TGCGCCAGCAGCTTGGTCCCGGGACAGGACTACAATGAGCAGTTCTTC
CDR3aa: CASSLVPGQDYNEQFF
v_gene: TRBV5-1
abundance: -
j_gene: TRBJ2-1
d_gene: TRBD1

CDR3nt: TGTGCCACCCCACCCCGGACTAGCGGGAGAAAAGATACGCAGTATTTT
CDR3aa: CATPPRTSGRKDTQYF
v_gene: TRBV19
abundance: -
j_gene: TRBJ2-3
d_gene: TRBD2

CDR3nt: TGTGCCACCAGCGGGACAGGGGCGACCTATGGCTACACCTTC
CDR3aa: CATSGTGATYGYTF
v_gene: TRBV15
abundance: -
j_gene: TRBJ1-2
d_gene: TRBD1

CDR3nt: TGTGCCAGCAGCTTAGCCCCATTACAGGGAGTGGATGGCTACACCTTC
CDR3aa: CASSLAPLQGVDGYTF
v_gene: TRBV7-2
abundance: once
j_gene: TRBJ1-2
d_gene: -

CDR3nt: TGTGCCAGCTCACGAGACAGGCCCTACGAGCAGTACTTC
CDR3aa: CASSRDRPYEQYF
v_gene: TRBV18
abundance: -
j_gene: TRBJ2-7
d_gene: -

CDR3nt: TGTGCCAGTAGTATATGGGGGGAAGTGAACACTGAAGCTTTCTTT
CDR3aa: CASSIWGEVNTEAFF
v_gene: TRBV19
abundance: -
j_gene: TRBJ1-1
d_gene: -